These 3 T cell receptor beta chains were sequenced from one sample in a study of blood T cells in healthy people across ages. With a J-beta primer mix and a sample-barcoded 5' primer, a second PCR ran roughly 6 to 11 cycles. TCRdb redid the calling of the 5' RACE reads with MiXCR, one entry per CDR3 protein. Of about 700,000 distinct CDR3 sequences listed, about 32% are singletons. Input material: blood. Receptor source: an elderly woman in good health.

This clonotype was detected ten times or more. This rearrangement joins TRBV4-3 to TRBJ1-2, with 8 positions matching TRBD1. V shed 0 bases and J 2 bases; nucleotides not matched to a gene: 5. The V gene's germline CDR1 is LGHNA and CDR2 YSLEER. The CDR3 runs to 16 residues. CDR3 nucleotides: TGCGCCAGCAGCCAAGAAGTCACAGGGGGAAACTATGGCTACACCTTC. Encoded protein: CASSQEVTGGNYGYTF.

This clonotype was observed at least ten times. The CDR3: CATSHREGETQYF. The CDR3 DNA reads TGTGCCACCAGTCACAGGGAGGGGGAGACCCAGTACTTC. V usage is TRBV24-1 and J usage is TRBJ2-5; TRBD2 is a possible D gene (7 bases). The CDR3 loop spans 13 amino acids. The V gene lost 6 bases and the J gene lost 5 bases, with 12 bases spanning the gap. The germline gives CDR1 KGHDR, CDR2 SFDVKD.

This clonotype came up a few times. An end of the junction differs from the germline gene, which may be a read error. This chain connects TRBV6-1 to TRBJ2-5; D perhaps matches TRBD2 (6 bases). The CDR3 length is 13 residues. Germline-derived CDR1 and CDR2 are MNHNS and SASEGT. In nucleotides, the CDR3 is TGTGCCAGCAGCCTGGGACTTCAAGAGGCCCAGTACTTC. It specifies CASSLGLQEAQYF.